The next 2 T cell receptor beta chains were all read from a single sample in a study of patients and donors after allogeneic stem cell transplantation. From the RT-PCR reads, TCRdb called clonotypes with MiXCR, one entry per CDR3 protein. In the table there are over 130,000 distinct CDR3 sequences, about two fifths of which are singletons. Sequencing used blood, either unsorted or a sorted T cell fraction (not recorded which). These TCRs come from a human donor who was either an allogeneic HSCT recipient or a stem cell or donor lymphocyte infusion donor (not recorded which). It is not recorded whose cells these are; they may come from a transplant donor.

This clonotype was seen more than once but under ten times. V usage is TRBV29-1 and J usage is TRBJ1-2, with a weak D call TRBD1 (6 bases). Germline CDR1 and CDR2: SQVTM and ANQGSEA. With 7 bases removed from V and 8 bases from J, the gap between germline ends came to 14 bases. The CDR3 contains 11 residues. The CDR3 loop reads CSAGGGSGYTF. In nucleotides, the CDR3 is TGCAGCGCTGGCGGGGGCAGCGGCTACACCTTC. Variable domain in full (rest from reference TRBV29-1 and TRBJ1-2): SAVISQKPSRDICQRGTSLTIQCQVDSQVTMMFWYRQQPGQSLTLIATANQGSEATYESGFVIDKFPISRPNLTFSTLTVSNMSPEDSSIYLCSAGGGSGYTFGSGTRLTVV.

This clonotype was counted at least ten times. The rearrangement joins TRBV12-3 or TRBV12-4 to TRBJ1-5, with D uncertain. V gave up 0 bases and J gave up 6 bases, with 3 bases separating them. The CDR3 runs to 12 residues. The CDR3 loop is CASSLAGQPQHF. The CDR3 DNA reads as TGTGCCAGCAGTTTAGCTGGTCAGCCCCAGCATTTT.